The rows below give T cell receptor beta chains drawn from one sample of a study of T-cell reconstitution after alpha-beta-depleted transplantation in children. TCRdb re-called the PCR reads through MiXCR, storing one row per CDR3 protein. The table shows over 90,000 distinct CDR3 sequences, with around 6.1% occurring only once. The sample in question was PBMCs, mostly from graft donor cells, obtained 60 days after TCRalphabeta/CD19-depleted stem cell transplant. The receptors originated from a female patient aged 2-10 years who had a stem cell transplant for Fanconi anemia, so the T cells may come from the graft donor. CDR3s leave out the opening cysteine and the closing phenylalanine or tryptophan. Fields, in order: V gene, clone size, CDR3 protein. Size is stated for part of the rows, as once, few or many counts, or as a class when the clone is expanded.

>TRBV18|many
ASSPPRTGEYGYT
>TRBV7-9|-
ASSVAGGTQETQY
>TRBV3-1|many
ASSQEWAVWDIQY
>TRBV5-1|-
ASSNTGQAYEQY
>TRBV14|few
ASSQGPVFAGEVYYEQY
>TRBV2|many
ASTNHYEQY
>TRBV15|medium-sized
ATSSNRGSYEQY
>TRBV5-1|many
ASSLGGATDTQY
>TRBV10-3|-
AISEGTSGAYEQY
>TRBV20-1|few
SASLQQGGEQY
>TRBV7-9|many
ASSHRDRDYEQY